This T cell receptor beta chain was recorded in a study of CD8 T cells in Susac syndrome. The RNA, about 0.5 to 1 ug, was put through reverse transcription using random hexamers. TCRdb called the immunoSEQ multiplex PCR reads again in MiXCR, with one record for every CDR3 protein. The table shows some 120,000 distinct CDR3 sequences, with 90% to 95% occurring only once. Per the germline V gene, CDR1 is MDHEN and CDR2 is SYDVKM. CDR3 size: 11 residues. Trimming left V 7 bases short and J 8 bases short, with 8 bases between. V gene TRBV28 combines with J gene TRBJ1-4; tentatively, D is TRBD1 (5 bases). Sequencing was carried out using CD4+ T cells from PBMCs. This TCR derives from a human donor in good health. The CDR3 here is CASNKGEKLFF. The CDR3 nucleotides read TGTGCCAGCAATAAGGGGGAAAAACTGTTTTTT.